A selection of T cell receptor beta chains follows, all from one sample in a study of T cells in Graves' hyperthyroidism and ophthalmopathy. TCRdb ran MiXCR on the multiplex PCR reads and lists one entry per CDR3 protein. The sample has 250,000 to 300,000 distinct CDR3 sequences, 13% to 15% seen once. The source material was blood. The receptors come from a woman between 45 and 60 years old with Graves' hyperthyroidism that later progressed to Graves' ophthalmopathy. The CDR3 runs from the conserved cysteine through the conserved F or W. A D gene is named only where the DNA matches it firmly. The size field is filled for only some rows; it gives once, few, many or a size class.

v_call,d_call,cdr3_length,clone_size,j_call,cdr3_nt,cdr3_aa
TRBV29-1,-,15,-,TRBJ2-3,TGCAGCGTTGAACTGCCTCGAGGAATCCCAGATACGCAGTATTTT,CSVELPRGIPDTQYF
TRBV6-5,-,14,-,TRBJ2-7,TGTGCCAGCAGTTACGGAGAGACTTCCTACGAGCAGTACTTC,CASSYGETSYEQYF
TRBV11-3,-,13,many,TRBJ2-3,TGTGCCAGCAGCTCCAGACTCACAGATACGCAGTATTTT,CASSSRLTDTQYF
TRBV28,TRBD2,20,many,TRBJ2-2,TGTGCCAGCAGTCCGACACTAGCGGGAGGCCTGATTTCGAACACCGGGGAGCTGTTTTTT,CASSPTLAGGLISNTGELFF
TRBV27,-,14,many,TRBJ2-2,TGTGCCAGCAGTTTAATAGGGGAGACCGGGGAGCTGTTTTTT,CASSLIGETGELFF
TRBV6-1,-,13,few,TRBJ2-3,TGTGCCGGCCGCCAGGGTAGCACAGATACGCAGTATTTT,CAGRQGSTDTQYF
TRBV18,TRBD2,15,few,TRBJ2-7,TGTGCCAGCTCACCACCTCTAGCGGGAGGTCACGAGCAGTACTTC,CASSPPLAGGHEQYF
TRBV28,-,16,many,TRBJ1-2,TGTGCCAGCATCTCCGGCCGGGGGCAGGGCTTCTATGGCTACACCTTC,CASISGRGQGFYGYTF
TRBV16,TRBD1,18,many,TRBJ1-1,TGTGCCAGCAGCCAATCAATCACAGGGGGGAGTAGCGACACTGAAGCTTTCTTT,CASSQSITGGSSDTEAFF
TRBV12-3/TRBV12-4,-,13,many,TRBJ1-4,TGTGCCAGCAGTTTGGGGGTGTGGGAAAAACTGTTTTTT,CASSLGVWEKLFF
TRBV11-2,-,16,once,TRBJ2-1,TGTGCCAGCAGCTTAGTTGGGGCAGGGTCCTACAATGAGCAGTTCTTC,CASSLVGAGSYNEQFF
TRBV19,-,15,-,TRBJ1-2,TGTGCCAGTAGTTTCCGGACAGTACTTAACTATGGCTACACCTTC,CASSFRTVLNYGYTF
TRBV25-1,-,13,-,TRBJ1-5,TGTGCCAGCAGTGAAGTGGGGGGTCAGCCCCAGCATTTT,CASSEVGGQPQHF
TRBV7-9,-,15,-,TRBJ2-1,TGTGCCAGCAGCCCACAGGGCCTCCTAGACAATGAGCAGTTCTTC,CASSPQGLLDNEQFF
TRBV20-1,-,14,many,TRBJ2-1,TGCAGTGCTAGTACCGGGACAACCCACAATGAGCAGTTCTTC,CSASTGTTHNEQFF
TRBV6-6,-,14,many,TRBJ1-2,TGTGCCAGCAGTTACTCGAAAGGCGGCGGTGGCTACACCTTC,CASSYSKGGGGYTF
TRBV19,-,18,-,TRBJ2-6,TGTGCCAGTAGTATTGGGGAGAGGGAGGCTTCTGGGGCCAACGTCCTGACTTTC,CASSIGEREASGANVLTF
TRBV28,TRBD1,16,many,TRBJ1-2,TGTGCCAGCAGTTTACATTCAACAGGGGGCCTTGGAGGCTACACCTTC,CASSLHSTGGLGGYTF
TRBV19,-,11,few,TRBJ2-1,TGTGCCAGTAGAACTAACAATGAGCAGTTCTTC,CASRTNNEQFF
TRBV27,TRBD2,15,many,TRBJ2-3,TGTGCCAGCAGTTCCCTAGCGGGAGCGACAGATACGCAGTATTTT,CASSSLAGATDTQYF
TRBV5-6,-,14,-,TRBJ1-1,TGTGCCAGCAGTCCGGGGGTACCGAACACTGAAGCTTTCTTT,CASSPGVPNTEAFF
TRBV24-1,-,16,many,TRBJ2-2,TGTGCCACCAGTGATTTTGGCAGGGGCGACACCGGGGAGCTGTTTTTT,CATSDFGRGDTGELFF
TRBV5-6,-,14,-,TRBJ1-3,TGTGCCAGCAGCCGAGCAGGGGCTGGAAACACCATATATTTT,CASSRAGAGNTIYF
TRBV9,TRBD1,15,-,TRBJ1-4,TGTGCCAGCAGCGCCTTAGGGGGCCTGGGAGAAAAACTGTTTTTT,CASSALGGLGEKLFF
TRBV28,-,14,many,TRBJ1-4,TGTGCCAGCAGTTCAAGGGGACTTAATGAAAAACTGTTTTTT,CASSSRGLNEKLFF
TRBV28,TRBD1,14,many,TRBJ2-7,TGTGCCAGCAGTTTGAACAGGGGAAACTACGAGCAGTACTTC,CASSLNRGNYEQYF
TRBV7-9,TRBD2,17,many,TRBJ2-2,TGTGCCAGCACCATCCCTAGCGGGAGGATAAACACCGGGGAGCTGTTTTTT,CASTIPSGRINTGELFF
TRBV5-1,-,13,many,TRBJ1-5,TGCGCCAGCAGCCAGGGGACGGAGCAGCCCCAGCATTTT,CASSQGTEQPQHF
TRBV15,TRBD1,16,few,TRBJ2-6,TGTGCCACCAGCAGGACAGGGGGCTCTGGGGCCAACGTCCTGACTTTC,CATSRTGGSGANVLTF
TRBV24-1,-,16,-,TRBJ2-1,TGTGCCACCAGTAGAGGCACGGGAGCCGGCTACAATGAGCAGTTCTTC,CATSRGTGAGYNEQFF
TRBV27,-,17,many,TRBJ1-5,TGTGCCAGCAGTGAAGTTGAGGACGGGACAAATAATCAGCCCCAGCATTTT,CASSEVEDGTNNQPQHF
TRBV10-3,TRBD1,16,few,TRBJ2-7,TGTGCCATCAGTGAGGGACCGGGACAGGGGGCCGGCGAGCAGTACTTC,CAISEGPGQGAGEQYF
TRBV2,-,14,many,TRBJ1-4,TGTGCCAGCATGACAGGAAACAATAATGAAAAACTGTTTTTT,CASMTGNNNEKLFF
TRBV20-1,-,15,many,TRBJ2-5,TGCAGTGCTAGAGATGGTTTGGGGTCCCAAGAGACCCAGTACTTC,CSARDGLGSQETQYF
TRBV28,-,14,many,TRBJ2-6,TGTGCCAGCAGTTCTACGGGAGGGGCCAACGTCCTGACTTTC,CASSSTGGANVLTF
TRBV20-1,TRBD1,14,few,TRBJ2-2,TGCAGTGCTAGTGGGACAGGTGACACCGGGGAGCTGTTTTTT,CSASGTGDTGELFF
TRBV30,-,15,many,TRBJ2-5,TGTGCCTGGAGTACCGGGACTCCGGGGGTGGAGACCCAGTACTTC,CAWSTGTPGVETQYF
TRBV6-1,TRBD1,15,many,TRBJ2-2,TGTGCCAGCAGGCCCGGGACAGGGGTCGGCGGGGAGCTGTTTTTT,CASRPGTGVGGELFF
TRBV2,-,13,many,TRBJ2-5,TGTGCCAGCAGTACGGGGCTCCCGGAGACCCAGTACTTC,CASSTGLPETQYF
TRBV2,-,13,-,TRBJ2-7,TGTGCCACCCCCCCAGCGCCTGCCTACGAGCAGTACTTC,CATPPAPAYEQYF
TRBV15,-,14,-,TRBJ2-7,TGTGCCACCAGCAGAGAGGCGAGAACCTACGAGCAGTACTTC,CATSREARTYEQYF
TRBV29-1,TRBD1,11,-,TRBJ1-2,TGCAGCGTAGAGACAGGGTTGGGCTACACCTTC,CSVETGLGYTF
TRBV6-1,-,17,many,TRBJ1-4,TGTGCCAGCAGCACCACTCGAGCAGCATCAACTAATGAAAAACTGTTTTTT,CASSTTRAASTNEKLFF
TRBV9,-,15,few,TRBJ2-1,TGTGCCAGCAGTTGGGGGGCTAGCGGAGACAATGAGCAGTTCTTC,CASSWGASGDNEQFF
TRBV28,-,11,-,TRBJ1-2,TGTGCCACCTCAAACCGGTATGGCTACGCCTTC,CATSNRYGYAF
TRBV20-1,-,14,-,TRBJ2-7,TGCAGTGGGCTTTATGGAGGAACGGCCTACGAGCAGTACTTC,CSGLYGGTAYEQYF
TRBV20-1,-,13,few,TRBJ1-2,TGCACCCTTCCCCCTTTGGGGAACTATGGCTACACCTTC,CTLPPLGNYGYTF
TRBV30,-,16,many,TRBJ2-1,TGTGCCTGGAGAGGGTGGGACTCTCGCTCCTACAATGAGCAGTTCTTC,CAWRGWDSRSYNEQFF
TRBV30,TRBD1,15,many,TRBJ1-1,TGTGCCTGGAAAAGGGGGCGGCTGCGAAACACTGAAGCTTTCTTT,CAWKRGRLRNTEAFF
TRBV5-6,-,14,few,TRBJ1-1,TGTGCCAGCAGCTTAGTACGCCGAGGGACTGAAGCTTTCTTT,CASSLVRRGTEAFF
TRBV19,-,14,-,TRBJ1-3,TGTGCCAGTAGTCGGAAGAGCTCTGGAAACACCATATATTTT,CASSRKSSGNTIYF
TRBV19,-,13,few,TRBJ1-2,TGTGCCTGCCGCGGGAGGGGACTTAATGGCTACACCTTC,CACRGRGLNGYTF
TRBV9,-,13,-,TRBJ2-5,TGTGCCAGCAGCGTAGCTGCACAAGAGACCCAGTACTTC,CASSVAAQETQYF